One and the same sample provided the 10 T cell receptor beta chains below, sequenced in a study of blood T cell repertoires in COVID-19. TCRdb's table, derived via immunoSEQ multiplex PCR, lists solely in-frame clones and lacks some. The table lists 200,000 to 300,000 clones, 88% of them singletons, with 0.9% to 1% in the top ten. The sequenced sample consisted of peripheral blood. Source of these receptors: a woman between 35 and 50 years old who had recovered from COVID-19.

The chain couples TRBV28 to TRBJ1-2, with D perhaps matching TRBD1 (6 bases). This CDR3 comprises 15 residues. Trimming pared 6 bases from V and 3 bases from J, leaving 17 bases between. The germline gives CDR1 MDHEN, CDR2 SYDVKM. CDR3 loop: CASSPWGAGDYGYTF. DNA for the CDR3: TGTGCCAGCAGCCCCTGGGGGGCGGGGGACTATGGCTACACCTTC.

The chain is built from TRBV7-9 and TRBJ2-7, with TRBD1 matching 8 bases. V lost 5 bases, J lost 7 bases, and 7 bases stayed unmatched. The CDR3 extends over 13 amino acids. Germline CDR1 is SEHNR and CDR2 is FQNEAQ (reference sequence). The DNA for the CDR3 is TGTGCCAGCAGCCGCGGACAGGGTCTGGAGCAGTACTTC. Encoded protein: CASSRGQGLEQYF.

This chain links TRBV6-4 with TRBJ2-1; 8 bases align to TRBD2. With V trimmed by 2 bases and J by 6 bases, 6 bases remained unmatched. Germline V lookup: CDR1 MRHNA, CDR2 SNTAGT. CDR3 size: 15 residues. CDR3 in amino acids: CASSDRAGEANEQFF. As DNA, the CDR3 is TGTGCCAGCAGTGACCGAGCGGGAGAGGCCAATGAGCAGTTCTTC.

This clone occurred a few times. The CDR3 coding sequence is TGTGCCAGCTCACCGGGACTGGTTGGTGAAGCTTTCTTT. Translation gives CASSPGLVGEAFF. This chain uses TRBV18 with TRBJ1-1; weak D call: TRBD1 (5 bases). The germline V gene encodes CDR1 KGHSH and CDR2 LQKENI. The CDR3 has 13 residues. V lost 3 bases and J lost 7, with 12 bases in between.

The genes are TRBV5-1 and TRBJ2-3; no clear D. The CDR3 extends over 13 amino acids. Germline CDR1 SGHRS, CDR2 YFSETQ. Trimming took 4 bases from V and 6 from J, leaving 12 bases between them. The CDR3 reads CASSPRPGDTQYF. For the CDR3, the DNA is TGCGCCAGCAGCCCCCGGCCCGGGGATACGCAGTATTTT.

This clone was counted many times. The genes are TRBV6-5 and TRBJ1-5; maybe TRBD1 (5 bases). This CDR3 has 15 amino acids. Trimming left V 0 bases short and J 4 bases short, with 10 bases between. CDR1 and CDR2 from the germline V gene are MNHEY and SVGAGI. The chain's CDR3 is CASSYSVGGNQPQHF. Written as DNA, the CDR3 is TGTGCCAGCAGTTACTCTGTTGGGGGGAATCAGCCCCAGCATTTT.

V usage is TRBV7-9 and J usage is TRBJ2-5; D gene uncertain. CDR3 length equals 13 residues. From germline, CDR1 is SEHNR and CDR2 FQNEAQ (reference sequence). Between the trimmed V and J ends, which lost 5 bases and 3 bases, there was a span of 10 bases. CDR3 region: CASSPVPEETQYF. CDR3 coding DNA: TGTGCCAGCAGCCCCGTTCCAGAAGAGACCCAGTACTTC.

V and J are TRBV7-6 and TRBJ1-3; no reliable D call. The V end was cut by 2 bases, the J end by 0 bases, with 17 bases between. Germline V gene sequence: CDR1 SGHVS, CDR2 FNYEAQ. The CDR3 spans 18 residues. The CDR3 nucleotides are TGTGCCAGCAGCTTATTGCCCCGGGGAGCGAGCTCTGGAAACACCATATATTTT. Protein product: CASSLLPRGASSGNTIYF.

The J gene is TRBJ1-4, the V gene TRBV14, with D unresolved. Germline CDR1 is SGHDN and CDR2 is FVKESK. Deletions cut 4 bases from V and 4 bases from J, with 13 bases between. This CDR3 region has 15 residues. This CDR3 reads CASSRDMHFNEKLFF. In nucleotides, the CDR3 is TGTGCCAGCAGCCGAGACATGCACTTTAATGAAAAACTGTTTTTT.

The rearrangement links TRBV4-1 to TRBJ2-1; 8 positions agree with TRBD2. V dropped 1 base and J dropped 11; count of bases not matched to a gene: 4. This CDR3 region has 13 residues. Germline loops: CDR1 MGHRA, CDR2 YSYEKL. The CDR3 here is CASSQARLAQQFF. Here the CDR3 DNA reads TGCGCCAGCAGCCAAGCCCGACTAGCGCAGCAGTTCTTC.